This T cell receptor beta chain comes out of a study of Graves' ophthalmopathy and Graves' hyperthyroidism. Broader study findings: The 13-signature model separated ophthalmopathy from stable hyperthyroidism at approximately 91% sensitivity and nearly 82% specificity. The blood repertoire also included most expanded thyroid clonotypes above 0.001 frequency.

Aged 18 to 65, hyperthyroidism patients had new diagnoses of under 2 months' duration. Thyroid ultrasound, orbital computed tomography, TRAb, serum thyroxine and clinical symptoms formed the basis of diagnosis. This CDR3 has 16 amino acids. The V gene end was trimmed by 2 bases and the J gene end by 4 bases; junction bases not matched to a gene: 11. Looked up from germline, CDR1 is MNHEY and CDR2 is SMNVEV (reference sequence). The sequenced template was RNA, covering the TCR beta CDR3 region. HTBI primers were employed in first-round RT-PCR, then a second-round multiplex PCR followed. TCRdb re-called the multiplex PCR reads with MiXCR, one entry per CDR3 protein. The sample has 680,000 or so distinct CDR3 sequences, 22% seen once; the top ten hold approximately 7%. The table lists this clonotype with many counts. What it recognizes is unknown.

The sequenced sample consisted of peripheral blood. This TCR came from a woman aged 18 to 35 with stable Graves' hyperthyroidism. Some clones in this sample may be carry-over from other donors' samples. V usage is TRBV27 and J usage is TRBJ2-7, with 7 bases fitting TRBD1. Here the CDR3 DNA reads TGTGCCAGCAGTTTAATAGGGGGCTCCCCTCTTTACGAGCAGTACTTC. Translating gives CASSLIGGSPLYEQYF.